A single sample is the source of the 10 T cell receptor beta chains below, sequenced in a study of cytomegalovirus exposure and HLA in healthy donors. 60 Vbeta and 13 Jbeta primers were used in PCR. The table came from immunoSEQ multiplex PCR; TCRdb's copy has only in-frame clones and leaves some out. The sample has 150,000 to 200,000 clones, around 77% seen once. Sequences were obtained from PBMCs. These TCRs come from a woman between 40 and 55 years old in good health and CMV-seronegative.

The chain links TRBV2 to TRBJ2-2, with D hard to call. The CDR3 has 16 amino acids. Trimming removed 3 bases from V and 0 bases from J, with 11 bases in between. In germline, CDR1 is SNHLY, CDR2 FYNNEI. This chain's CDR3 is CASSEYSLANTGELFF. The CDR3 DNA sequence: TGTGCCAGCAGTGAGTACTCCTTGGCGAACACCGGGGAGCTGTTTTTT.

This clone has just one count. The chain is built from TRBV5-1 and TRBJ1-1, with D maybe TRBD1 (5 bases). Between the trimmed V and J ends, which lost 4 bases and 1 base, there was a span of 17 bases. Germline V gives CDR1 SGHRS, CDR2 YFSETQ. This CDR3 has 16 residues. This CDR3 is CASSEFSGTSNTEAFF. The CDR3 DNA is TGCGCCAGCAGCGAGTTTTCCGGGACTTCGAACACTGAAGCTTTCTTT. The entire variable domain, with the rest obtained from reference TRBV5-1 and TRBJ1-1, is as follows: KAGVTQTPRYLIKTRGQQVTLSCSPISGHRSVSWYQQTPGQGLQFLFEYFSETQRNKGNFPGRFSGRQFSNSRSEMNVSTLELGDSALYLCASSEFSGTSNTEAFFGQGTRLTVV.

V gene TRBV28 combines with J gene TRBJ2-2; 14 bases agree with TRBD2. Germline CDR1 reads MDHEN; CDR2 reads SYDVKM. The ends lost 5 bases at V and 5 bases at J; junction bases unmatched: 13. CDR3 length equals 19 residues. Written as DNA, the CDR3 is TGTGCCAGCAGTCCCGGACTAGCGGGAGGTCTCGGGGGTACCGGGGAGCTGTTTTTT. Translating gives CASSPGLAGGLGGTGELFF.

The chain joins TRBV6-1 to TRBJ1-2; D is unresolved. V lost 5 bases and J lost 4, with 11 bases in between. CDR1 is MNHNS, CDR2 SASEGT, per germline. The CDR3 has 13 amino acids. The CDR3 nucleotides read TGTGCCAGCAGTAGCACACTAAGCTATGGCTACACCTTC. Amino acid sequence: CASSSTLSYGYTF.

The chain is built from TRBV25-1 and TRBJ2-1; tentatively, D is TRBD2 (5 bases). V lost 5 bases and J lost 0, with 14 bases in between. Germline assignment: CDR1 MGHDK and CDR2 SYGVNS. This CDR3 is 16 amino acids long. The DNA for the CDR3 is TGTGCCAGCAGTTCTAGAGGGTCCAGCTCCTACAATGAGCAGTTCTTC. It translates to CASSSRGSSSYNEQFF.

DNA of the CDR3: TGTGCCAGCAGCTTCCAGGGAAATGAAAAACTGTTTTTT. Protein: CASSFQGNEKLFF. The chain joins TRBV11-3 to TRBJ1-4; tentatively, D is TRBD1 (5 bases). The CDR3 loop spans 13 amino acids. Trimming took off 3 bases at V and 5 bases at J, with 7 bases between the two ends. Germline V gene lookup returns CDR1 SGHNT and CDR2 YENEEA.

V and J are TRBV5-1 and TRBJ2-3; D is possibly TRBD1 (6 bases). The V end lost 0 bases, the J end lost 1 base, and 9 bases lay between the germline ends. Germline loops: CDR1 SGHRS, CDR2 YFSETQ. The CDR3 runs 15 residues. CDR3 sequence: CASSLGGHGTDTQYF. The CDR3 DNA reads TGCGCCAGCAGCTTGGGGGGGCACGGCACAGATACGCAGTATTTT.

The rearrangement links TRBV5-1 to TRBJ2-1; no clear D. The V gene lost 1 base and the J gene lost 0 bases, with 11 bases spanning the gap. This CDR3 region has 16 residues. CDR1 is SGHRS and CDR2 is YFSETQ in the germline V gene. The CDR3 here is CASSLYDSSSYNEQFF. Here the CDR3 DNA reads TGCGCCAGCAGCTTGTATGACTCCAGCTCCTACAATGAGCAGTTCTTC.

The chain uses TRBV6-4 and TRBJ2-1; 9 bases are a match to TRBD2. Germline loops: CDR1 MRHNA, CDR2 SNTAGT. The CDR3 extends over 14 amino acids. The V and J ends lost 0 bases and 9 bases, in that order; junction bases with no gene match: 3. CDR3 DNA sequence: TGTGCCAGCAGTGACTCTTGGCGGGAGGGTGAGCAGTTCTTC. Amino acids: CASSDSWREGEQFF.

CDR3 region: CASSPEGAHNEQYF. The CDR3 DNA is TGCGCCAGCAGCCCGGAGGGGGCTCACAACGAGCAGTACTTC. This chain connects TRBV5-1 to TRBJ2-7, with a tentative D call TRBD1 (7 bases). Germline values: CDR1 SGHRS, CDR2 YFSETQ. CDR3 size: 14 residues. V gave up 4 bases and J gave up 5 bases, with 16 bases separating them.